This T cell receptor (beta chain) originates from a study of blood T cell repertoires in COVID-19. The wider study: Sites in the United States, Italy and Spain provided acute and convalescent COVID-19 samples. Sources were T cells, B-cell-depleted T cells, or PBMCs; the material itself was cDNA or gDNA.

The table lists this clone with a count of one. The length of the CDR3 is 14 residues. Trimming took off 8 bases at V and 3 bases at J, with 17 bases between the two ends. Germline CDR1 is SNHLY and CDR2 is FYNNEI. As handled by the study authors: Cell counts per sample came from amplifying reference gene primers. Assay: immunoSEQ multiplex PCR; the TCRdb copy retains only in-frame clones and omits some. Clone size and the V and J calls come from that table; the DNA yielded D and trimming. The data contain some 350,000 clones, 85% to 90% of them singletons. This receptor was obtained from a man aged 18 to 30 with active or convalescent COVID-19. The specimen sequenced was peripheral blood. The chain has TRBV2 and TRBJ2-7, with D perhaps TRBD2 (5 bases). The DNA for the CDR3 is TGTGCCAGCCTCTCCCGGGGAATTTACTACGAGCAGTACTTC. Encoded protein: CASLSRGIYYEQYF.